This TCR beta chain was sequenced in a study of T cell repertoires in cytomegalovirus infection. The overall study: Indicated by public TCR beta signatures were CMV infection and matching HLA type. Findings of the study overall: Ex vivo responses were dominated by HLA-C-restricted CMV-specific TCR beta clonotypes.

This clonotype was counted once. Antigen unknown. A much bigger clone sits one base away, suggesting this may be a read error. Between the trimmed V and J ends, which lost 7 bases and 2 bases, there was a span of 14 bases. Looked up from germline, CDR1 is SGHVS and CDR2 is FNYEAQ. The CDR3 sequence is 14 residues long. TCRdb reprocessed the reads with MiXCR, giving one entry per CDR3 protein. Of 900,000 to 950,000 distinct CDR3 sequences in the sample, roughly a third were seen once. The specimen was cultured CD8+ T cells from PBMCs, collected from culture after CMV antigen stimulation. The sequence was collected from a human donor in good health (CMV status not recorded). Some clones in this sample may be carry-over from other donors' samples. V and J are TRBV7-6 and TRBJ1-1, with a tentative D call TRBD1 (5 bases). The CDR3 nucleotides are TGTGCCAGCAACAGTACCGGGACTAACACTGAAGCTTTCTTT. Protein product: CASNSTGTNTEAFF.